This TCR beta chain derives from a study of blood T cell repertoires in COVID-19. About the study: Sites across the United States, Italy and Spain contributed samples from acute and convalescent COVID-19. From T cells, B-cell-depleted T cells, or PBMCs came the material, which was cDNA or gDNA.

In the authors' workflow: Reference gene primer amplification gave nucleated cell count estimates. Produced via immunoSEQ multiplex PCR; TCRdb's table is partial and in-frame only. V and J calls and clone size are as listed in that table; D and trimming were resolved from the DNA. The sample consists of roughly 30,000 clones, about 88% of them appearing once. Germline trimming cut 2 bases from V and 4 bases from J; bases unmatched to any gene: 3. CDR1 and CDR2 (germline): KGHDR, SFDVKD. There are 15 residues in the CDR3. This clonotype originated in a human donor with acute or convalescent COVID-19. The donor label of this sample is uncertain. This chain links TRBV24-1 with TRBJ2-7; 11 bases fit TRBD1. The sample taken for sequencing was peripheral blood. CDR3 loop: CATSDSGTGGYEQYF. DNA for the CDR3: TGTGCCACCAGTGATTCCGGGACAGGGGGGTACGAGCAGTACTTC.